What follows is one TCR beta chain and its context. This clone's antigen is unknown. No clone much larger than this one lies a single base away; base qualities are absent. Sample time point, as interpreted from the label and publication: about 28 days (+/-7) after the second vaccine dose. AZD1222 recipients whose second dose came at about 4 weeks and those whose second dose came at about 12 weeks were combined into one group, since spike-specific TCR depth and breadth did not differ between the two schedules. Samples from vaccinated people were obtained from the UK trials COV001 and COV002, which included a single-blind randomized controlled phase 2/3 trial of AZD1222 (ChAdOx1 nCoV-19) in healthy adults. For TCRbeta chain sequencing, PBMC samples were collected from trial participants at day 0 and at day 28 after the second dose. The CDR3 regions of human TCRbeta chains were analyzed by immunosequencing. On the authors' methods: TCRs in the repertoires were compared against a reference library of SARS-CoV-2-specific TCRs that had been generated with the MIRA antigen-specificity platform. Breadth was defined as the fraction of unique TCRs that were SARS-CoV-2-associated, and depth was defined as the fraction of total T cells that were SARS-CoV-2-associated. Each spike-specific TCR was assigned to its reactive spike region and to a CD4 or CD8 class using the MIRA data. Log10-transformed breadth and depth values were compared by one-way ANOVA with Sidak's multiple comparisons tests. TCRdb holds this immuneACCESS table with in-frame rearrangements only. Some clones are missing; in checked studies, unresolved V genes explain under half, and the rest has no known cause. The D gene and trimming were derived from the DNA, and the V and J assignments and clone size from that table. Counted in this sample were about 48,000 clones; about 91% of them appeared once. The top ten clones comprise about 5.2% of the sample.

The CDR3 runs 13 residues from the cysteine to the phenylalanine. CDR3 DNA only is kept here, 39 bases in frame from base 1. V is pruned by 11 bases and J by 5 bases, leaving 9 bases of the junction without a gene match. This record belongs to a study of T cell responses to AZD1222 COVID-19 vaccine (dated by TCRdb to the early 2020s). About the study as a whole: TCR sequencing covered fewer than 250 trial participants: around 210 given two doses of AZD1222 and 26 given two doses of MenACWY control vaccine. Trial participants were enrolled by age into subgroups of 18-55, 56-69 and 70-plus years, and about 150, 27 and 61 TCR-sequenced participants, respectively, were included in these subgroups.

What the research found in general, with its limitations: Reportedly, close to half of the unique spike-specific TCRs recognized epitopes lying outside the regions that are mutated in the B.1.351 and B.1.1.7 variants. Participants were mostly white British, with more females than males. The authors suggested clonal diversity may have been underestimated. The 56-69-year group was small, and its depth increase did not reach significance, likely because of low power. Vaccine-associated CD4 TCRs spanned the whole spike protein, with dominant responses in regions 160-218 and 743-854. Only a handful of AZD1222 recipients were SARS-CoV-2 seropositive at baseline, limiting conclusions about previously exposed vaccinees. Because no samples from the day 14 peak response were available, repertoires could be characterized only after the peak T cell response. After two AZD1222 doses, spike-specific TCR breadth and depth were significantly higher than at day 0 and than in MenACWY recipients.

Sequencing used peripheral blood, obtained 28 days after the second AZD1222 dose. This TCR was recovered from an adult who received the AZD1222 COVID-19 vaccine. The chain was built from TRBV12-3 or TRBV12-4 and TRBJ2-3; 8 middle bases align to TRBD1. The nucleotide sequence is TGTGCCTCTTTCGGCAGGGGGCGAGATACGCAGTATTTT. It translates to CASFGRGRDTQYF.